This T cell receptor (beta chain) was identified in a study of Ad26.COV2.S vaccination and SARS-CoV-2 variants (TCRdb year 2021). Turning to the overall study: Donors in the vaccine arm were drawn from COV1001, a multicentre, randomized, double-blind, placebo-controlled phase I-IIa trial testing Ad26.COV2.S in healthy adults. Trial participants were randomized into five groups of five, in which low-dose or high-dose Ad26.COV2.S was given once or twice, or placebo was given on both occasions. Ad26.COV2.S was administered intramuscularly at a dose of 5x10^10 or 1x10^11 viral particles, either as one shot or as two shots given 56 days apart. A total of around 32 samples were included in the TCR-sequenced set, comprising roughly 19 Ad26.COV2.S vaccine recipients, 5 placebo recipients and 8 SARS-CoV-2 convalescent individuals. Sequencing of the TCRbeta repertoire served to evaluate the specificity and breadth of SARS-CoV-2-reactive T cell receptors following Ad26.COV2.S vaccination. Investigators did not know the trial group allocation while performing experiments and assessing outcomes. The research as a whole found: The study was not powered to compare responses between vaccine doses or regimens. It was noted by the authors that total T cell responses may have been underestimated by the TCR breadth and depth analyses. Substantial breadth of spike-specific CD8+ and CD4+ T cell responses was reported after vaccination. Non-spike TCR breadth was comparable between vaccine and placebo recipients, consistent with the vaccine containing only spike. Compared with placebo recipients, Ad26.COV2.S recipients showed higher spike-specific TCR breadth (P = 0.0014).

The CDR3 runs 13 residues from the cysteine to the phenylalanine. The entry retains the CDR3 DNA only, 39 bases that are in frame from base 1. V gives up 4 bases and J gives up 1 base, and the segment between their germline ends measures 7 bases. CDR1 is given as SGHAT and CDR2 as FQNNGV, both from the germline V gene. According to the study, the label for this sample's treatment or condition signals: roughly 20 received Ad26.COV2.S at low or high dose, single or two shots; 5 received placebo; per-sample allocation not given. Repertoires of vaccine and placebo recipients were sequenced from samples taken on day 63 after the first injection. In Cohort 1b, 25 to 30 adults aged 18-55 years were enrolled at a single site in Boston, USA, between 29 July and 7 August 2020. Ad26.COV2.S consisted of a replication-incompetent adenovirus type 26 vector by which a prefusion-stabilized SARS-CoV-2 spike protein from the original Wuhan strain was expressed.

The immunoSEQ Assay was used to sequence TCRbeta CDR3 regions. After extraction, genomic DNA underwent amplification by bias-controlled multiplex PCR, followed by high-throughput sequencing. In the original analysis: Collapsing and filtering of sequences were performed to quantify the absolute abundance of each unique TCRbeta CDR3 region. Usable DNA was measured by amplifying reference genes present in all nucleated cells, and TCRbeta template counts were normalized to that usable DNA to estimate T cell fraction. Repertoire TCRs were annotated as SARS-CoV-2-specific when V gene, CDR3 amino acid sequence and J gene were exactly matched to a known reactive TCR set. MIRA supplied the reference SARS-CoV-2 TCR set, which was filtered for enrichment in COVID-19-positive ImmuneCODE repertoires so that public or cross-reactive TCRs were removed. Using the MIRA antigens, annotated TCRs were further analysed by specific ORF or by position within an ORF. Breadth was defined as annotated unique rearrangements over total unique productive rearrangements; depth was the summed frequency of those rearrangements. TCR breadth was compared between groups using two-sided Wilcoxon rank-sum tests. TCRdb stores this immuneACCESS table with in-frame sequences only. Part of the clones is absent; in the studies checked, under half of the shortfall reflects unresolved V genes, and no reason is known for the rest. That table gives V, J and clone size, and the DNA gave D and trimming. In this sample the table shows hundreds of thousands of clones, 89% of which occur a single time. The top ten hold approximately 1.5% of the sample.

As to this clone: Its recognized antigen is unknown. No base qualities exist here, and no much larger clone lies one base off it.

The receptor was isolated from a person aged 18-60 years who received the Ad26.COV2.S COVID-19 vaccine or a placebo. Rearrangement joined TRBV11-2 to TRBJ2-5; the D gene may be TRBD1 or TRBD2, since each aligns over 6 bases. Here the sequenced sample was peripheral blood, taken in a trial of Ad26.COV2.S vaccine versus placebo. The DNA sequence is given as TGTGCCAGCAGCTGGGGGGCCCAAGAGACCCAGTACTTC. Translated, this is CASSWGAQETQYF.